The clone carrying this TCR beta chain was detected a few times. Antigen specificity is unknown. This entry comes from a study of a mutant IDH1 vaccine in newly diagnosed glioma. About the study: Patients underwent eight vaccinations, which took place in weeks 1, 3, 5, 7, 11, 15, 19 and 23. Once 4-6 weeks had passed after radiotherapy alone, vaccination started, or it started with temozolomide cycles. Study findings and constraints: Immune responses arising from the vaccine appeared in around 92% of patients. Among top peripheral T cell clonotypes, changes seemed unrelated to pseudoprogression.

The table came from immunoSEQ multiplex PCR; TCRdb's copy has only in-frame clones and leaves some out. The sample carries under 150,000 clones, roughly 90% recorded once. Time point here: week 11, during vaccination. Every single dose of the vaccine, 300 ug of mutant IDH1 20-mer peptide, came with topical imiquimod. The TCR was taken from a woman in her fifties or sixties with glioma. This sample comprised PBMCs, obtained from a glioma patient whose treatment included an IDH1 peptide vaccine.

The CDR3 here is CASSQWDRGETQYF. Written as DNA, the CDR3 is TGTGCCAGCAGCCAGTGGGACCGCGGGGAGACCCAGTACTTC. J is TRBJ2-5 and V is TRBV11-1; D may match TRBD1 or TRBD2 (5 bases each). CDR1 SGHAT and CDR2 FQDESV come from the germline V gene (reference sequence). This CDR3 is built from 14 residues. Deletions cut 5 bases from V and 5 bases from J, with 15 bases between.